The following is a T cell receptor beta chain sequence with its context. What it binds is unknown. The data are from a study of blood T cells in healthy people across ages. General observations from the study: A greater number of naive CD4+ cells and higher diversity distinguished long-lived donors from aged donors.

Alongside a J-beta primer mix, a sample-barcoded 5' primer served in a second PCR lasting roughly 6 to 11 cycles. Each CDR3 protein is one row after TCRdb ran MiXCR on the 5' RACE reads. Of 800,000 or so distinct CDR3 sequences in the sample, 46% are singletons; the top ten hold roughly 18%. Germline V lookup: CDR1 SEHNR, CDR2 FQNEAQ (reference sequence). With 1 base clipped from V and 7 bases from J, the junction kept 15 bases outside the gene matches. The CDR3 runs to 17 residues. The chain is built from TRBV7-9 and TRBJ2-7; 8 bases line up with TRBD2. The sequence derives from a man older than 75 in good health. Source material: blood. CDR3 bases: TGTGCCAGCAGCTTAGATTTCGTAGCGGGAAGGTTGGATGAGCAGTACTTC. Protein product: CASSLDFVAGRLDEQYF.